The clone carrying this T cell receptor (beta chain) was seen many times. Its antigen is as yet unknown. This record comes from a study of cytomegalovirus exposure and HLA in healthy donors. Study-level points and caveats: Rare sequences made up most TCRs, while some public TCRs were found in many donors. According to a subsequent analysis, TCR clusters identified in the first cohort showed a tendency to co-occur across the approximately 120 validation repertoires.

The protocol was immunoSEQ multiplex PCR, while the TCRdb copy is restricted to in-frame clones and leaves out a portion. The sample shows approximately 100,000 clones, over 75% of them seen only once. Sequencing was carried out using PBMCs. The sequence came from a man aged 18-30 years in good health and CMV-seropositive.

In DNA, the CDR3 is TGTGCCAGCACCCCAATCGACAACAACTATGGCTACACCTTC. This translates into CASTPIDNNYGYTF. The rearrangement joins TRBV9 to TRBJ1-2; no firm D call. Looked up from germline, CDR1 is SGDLS and CDR2 is YYNGEE. This CDR3 is 14 amino acids long. Trimming removed 6 bases from V and 2 bases from J, with 14 bases in between.